This T cell receptor beta chain was captured by sequencing in a study of blood T cells in healthy people across ages. The CDR3 sequence is 13 residues long. Trimming took 6 bases from V and 8 from J; bases not matched to a gene: 7. Extraction of total RNA produced a minimum of 5.5 micrograms from each sample. The second PCR ran about 6 to 11 cycles with a sample-barcoded 5' primer and J-beta primers. Each of the samples gave a minimum of 2.5 million paired-end reads that contained CDR3. One entry per CDR3 protein, called by TCRdb with MiXCR from the 5' RACE reads. The sample lists some 1.7 million distinct CDR3 sequences; roughly 27% were seen once.

This clonotype was sampled from a woman aged 25 to 39 in good health. The sequenced sample was blood. The genes are TRBV12-3 or TRBV12-4 and TRBJ2-1; 7 nucleotides match TRBD2. The CDR3 sequence: CASSVGGGYEQFF. CDR3 DNA: TGTGCCAGCAGCGTGGGGGGGGGATATGAGCAGTTCTTC.